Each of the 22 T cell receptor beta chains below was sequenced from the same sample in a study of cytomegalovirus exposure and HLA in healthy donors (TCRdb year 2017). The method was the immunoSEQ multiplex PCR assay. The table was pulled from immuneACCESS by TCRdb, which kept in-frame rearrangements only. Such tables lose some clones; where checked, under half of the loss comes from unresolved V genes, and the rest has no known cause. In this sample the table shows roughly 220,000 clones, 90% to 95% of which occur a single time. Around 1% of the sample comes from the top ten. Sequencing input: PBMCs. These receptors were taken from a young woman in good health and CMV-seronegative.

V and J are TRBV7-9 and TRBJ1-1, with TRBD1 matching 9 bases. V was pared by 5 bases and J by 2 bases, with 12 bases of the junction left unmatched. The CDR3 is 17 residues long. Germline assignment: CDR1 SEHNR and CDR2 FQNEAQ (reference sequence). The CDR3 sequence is CASSPRGQGGINTEAFF. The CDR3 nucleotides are TGTGCCAGCAGCCCACGGGGACAGGGAGGTATAAACACTGAAGCTTTCTTT.

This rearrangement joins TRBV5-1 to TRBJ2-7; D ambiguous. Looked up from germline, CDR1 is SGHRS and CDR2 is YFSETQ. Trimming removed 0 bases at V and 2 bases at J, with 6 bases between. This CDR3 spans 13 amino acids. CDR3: CASSLGPAYEQYF. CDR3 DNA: TGCGCCAGCAGCTTGGGTCCCGCCTACGAGCAGTACTTC.

CDR3 loop: CAISTDRVSGNQPQHF. CDR3 nucleotide sequence: TGTGCCATCAGCACAGACAGGGTTTCGGGCAATCAGCCCCAGCATTTT. The chain carries TRBV10-3 and TRBJ1-5; 7 bases agree with TRBD1. The CDR3 runs to 16 residues. Germline-derived CDR1 and CDR2 are ENHRY and SYGVKD. Germline trimming cut 6 bases from V and 2 bases from J; bases unmatched to any gene: 10.

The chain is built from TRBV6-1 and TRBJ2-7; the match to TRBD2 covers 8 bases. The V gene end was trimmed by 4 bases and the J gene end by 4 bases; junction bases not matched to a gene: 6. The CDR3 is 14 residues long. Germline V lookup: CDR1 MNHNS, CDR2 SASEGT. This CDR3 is CASSVAGGPYEQYF. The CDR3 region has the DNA TGTGCCAGCAGTGTGGCGGGAGGTCCATACGAGCAGTACTTC.

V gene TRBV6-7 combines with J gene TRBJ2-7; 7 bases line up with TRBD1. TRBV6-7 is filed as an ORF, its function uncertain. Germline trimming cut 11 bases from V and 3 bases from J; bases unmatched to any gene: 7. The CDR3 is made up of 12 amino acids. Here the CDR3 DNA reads TGTGCCGGAAGACAGGGCGGCTACGAGCAGTACTTC. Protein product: CAGRQGGYEQYF.

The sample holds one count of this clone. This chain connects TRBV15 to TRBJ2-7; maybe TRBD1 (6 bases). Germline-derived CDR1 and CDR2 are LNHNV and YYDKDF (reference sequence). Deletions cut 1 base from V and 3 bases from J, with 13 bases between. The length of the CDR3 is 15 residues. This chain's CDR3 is CATSRGGTTDYEQYF. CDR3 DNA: TGTGCCACCAGCAGAGGAGGGACAACTGACTACGAGCAGTACTTC.

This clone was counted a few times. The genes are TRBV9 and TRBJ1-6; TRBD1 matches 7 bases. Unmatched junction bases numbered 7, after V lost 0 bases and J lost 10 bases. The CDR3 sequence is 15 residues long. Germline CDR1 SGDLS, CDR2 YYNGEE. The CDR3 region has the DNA TGTGCCAGCAGCGTAGGACAGGGTCAGGGATCACCCCTCCACTTT. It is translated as CASSVGQGQGSPLHF.

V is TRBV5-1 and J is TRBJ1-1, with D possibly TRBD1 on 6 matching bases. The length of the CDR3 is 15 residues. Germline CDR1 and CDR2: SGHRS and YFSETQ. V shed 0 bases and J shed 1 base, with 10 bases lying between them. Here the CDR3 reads CASSLAGEPNTEAFF. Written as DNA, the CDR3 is TGCGCCAGCAGCTTGGCAGGGGAGCCGAACACTGAAGCTTTCTTT.

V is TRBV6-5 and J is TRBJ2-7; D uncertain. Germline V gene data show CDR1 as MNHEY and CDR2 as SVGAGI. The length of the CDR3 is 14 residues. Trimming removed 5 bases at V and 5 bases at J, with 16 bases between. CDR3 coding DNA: TGTGCCAGCAGTGAGAAAGGCGGCGCTAACGAGCAGTACTTC. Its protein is CASSEKGGANEQYF.

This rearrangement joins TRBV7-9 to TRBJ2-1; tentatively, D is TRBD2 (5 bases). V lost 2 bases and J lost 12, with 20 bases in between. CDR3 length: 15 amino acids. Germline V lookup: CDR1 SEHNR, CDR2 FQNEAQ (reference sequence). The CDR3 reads CASSLKTKGSNGQFF. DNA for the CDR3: TGTGCCAGCAGCTTAAAGACTAAGGGCTCTAACGGGCAGTTCTTC.

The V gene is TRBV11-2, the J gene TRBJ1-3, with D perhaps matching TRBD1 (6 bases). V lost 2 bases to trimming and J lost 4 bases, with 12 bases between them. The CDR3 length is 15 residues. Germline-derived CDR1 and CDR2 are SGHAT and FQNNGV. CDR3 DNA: TGTGCCAGCAGCTTACGGGGGGCCGAAGGAAACACCATATATTTT. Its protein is CASSLRGAEGNTIYF.

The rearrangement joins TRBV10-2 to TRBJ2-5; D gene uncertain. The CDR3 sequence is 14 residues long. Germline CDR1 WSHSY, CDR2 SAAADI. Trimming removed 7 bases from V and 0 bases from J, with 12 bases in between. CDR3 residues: CASTNPMYQETQYF. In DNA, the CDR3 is TGCGCCAGCACTAACCCCATGTACCAAGAGACCCAGTACTTC.

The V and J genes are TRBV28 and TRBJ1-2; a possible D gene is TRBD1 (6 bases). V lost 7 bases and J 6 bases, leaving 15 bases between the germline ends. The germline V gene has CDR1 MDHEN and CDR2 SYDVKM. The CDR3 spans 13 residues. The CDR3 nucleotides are TGTGCCAGCAAGGGGGAGTGGCGGAATGGCTACACCTTC. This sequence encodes CASKGEWRNGYTF.

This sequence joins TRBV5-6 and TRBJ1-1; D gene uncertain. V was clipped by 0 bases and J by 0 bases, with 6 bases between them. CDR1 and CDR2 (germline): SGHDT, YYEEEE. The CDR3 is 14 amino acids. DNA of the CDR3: TGTGCCAGCAGCTTGGTACAGATGAACACTGAAGCTTTCTTT. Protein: CASSLVQMNTEAFF.

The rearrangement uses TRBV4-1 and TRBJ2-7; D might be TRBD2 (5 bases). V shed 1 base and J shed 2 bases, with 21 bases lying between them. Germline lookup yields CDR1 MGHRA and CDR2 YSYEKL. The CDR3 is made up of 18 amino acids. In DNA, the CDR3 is TGCGCCAGCAGCCAAGTTCTAGGTTCGGGGTCCCTTCCCTACGAGCAGTACTTC. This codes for CASSQVLGSGSLPYEQYF.

The CDR3 nucleotides are TGTGCCAGCAGCTCCGGGACTAGCGGGGCCTACGAGCAGTACTTC. Translation gives CASSSGTSGAYEQYF. The rearrangement links TRBV7-9 to TRBJ2-7; 13 nucleotides align to TRBD2. The CDR3 has 15 residues. J lost 2 bases, V lost 4 bases, and 2 bases had no gene match. Germline loops: CDR1 SEHNR, CDR2 FQNEAQ (reference sequence).

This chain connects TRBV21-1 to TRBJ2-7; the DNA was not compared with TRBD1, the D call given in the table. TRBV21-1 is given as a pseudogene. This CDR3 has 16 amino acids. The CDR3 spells CASSHDHGQGYYEQYF. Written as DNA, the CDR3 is TGTGCCAGCAGCCACGATCATGGACAGGGGTACTACGAGCAGTACTTC.

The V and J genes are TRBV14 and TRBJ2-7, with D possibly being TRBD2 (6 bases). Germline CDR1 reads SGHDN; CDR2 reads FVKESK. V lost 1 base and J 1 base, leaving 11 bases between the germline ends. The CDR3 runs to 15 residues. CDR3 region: CASSQGDSNSYEQYF. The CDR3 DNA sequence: TGTGCCAGCAGCCAAGGGGACTCAAATTCCTACGAGCAGTACTTC.

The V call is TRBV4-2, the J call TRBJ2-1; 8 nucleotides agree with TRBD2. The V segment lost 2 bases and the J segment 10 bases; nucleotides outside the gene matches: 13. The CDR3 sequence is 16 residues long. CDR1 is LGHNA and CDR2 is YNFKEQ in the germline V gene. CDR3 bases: TGTGCCAGCAGCCAATCGAGCGGGAGAGCATCAAAAGAGCAGTTCTTC. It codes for CASSQSSGRASKEQFF.

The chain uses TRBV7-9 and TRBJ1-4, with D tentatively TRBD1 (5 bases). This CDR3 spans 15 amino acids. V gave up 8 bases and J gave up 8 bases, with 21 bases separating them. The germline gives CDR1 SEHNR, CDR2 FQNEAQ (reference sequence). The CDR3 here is CASSRGTNLGEKLFF. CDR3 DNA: TGTGCCAGCTCAAGGGGCACAAATCTGGGGGAAAAACTGTTTTTT.

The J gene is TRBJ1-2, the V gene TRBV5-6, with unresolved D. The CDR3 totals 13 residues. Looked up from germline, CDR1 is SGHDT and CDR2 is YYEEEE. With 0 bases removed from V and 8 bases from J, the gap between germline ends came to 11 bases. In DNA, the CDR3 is TGTGCCAGCAGCTTGGGGCGGGGAGGCGGCTACACCTTC. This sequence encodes CASSLGRGGGYTF.

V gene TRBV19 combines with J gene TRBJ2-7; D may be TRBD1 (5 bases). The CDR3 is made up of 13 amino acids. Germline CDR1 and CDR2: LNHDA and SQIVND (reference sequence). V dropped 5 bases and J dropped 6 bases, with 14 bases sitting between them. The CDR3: CASSPGFWPEQYF. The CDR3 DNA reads TGTGCCAGTAGTCCAGGGTTTTGGCCCGAGCAGTACTTC.